Described below is a single T cell receptor (beta chain) sequence and its context. Its antigen is still unknown. The sample comes from a study of radiotherapy plus CTLA-4 blockade in lung cancer. The wider study: Across the patients, objective responses occurred in less than 20%, and disease control in approximately 30%. Study results and caveats: Together with interferon-beta, which increased in serum after radiation, early dynamic changes in blood T cell clones were reportedly the best predictors of response. There was expansion of tumor-derived TCR clones in blood after radiotherapy plus ipilimumab.

Generated by immunoSEQ multiplex PCR, the TCRdb table keeps only in-frame clones and is missing some. The sample lists more than 100,000 clones, approximately 90% occurring once. The CDR3 totals 16 residues. With V trimmed by 4 bases and J by 2 bases, 7 bases remained unmatched. From germline, CDR1 is SNHLY and CDR2 FYNNEI. This rearrangement joins TRBV2 to TRBJ1-3; 8 bases agree with TRBD1. Sample: peripheral blood, taken from a patient treated with radiotherapy plus ipilimumab. This clonotype was obtained from a human donor with non-small cell lung cancer that progressed on radiotherapy plus ipilimumab. The CDR3 region is CASSGGRTGTGNTIYF. CDR3 coding DNA: TGTGCCAGCAGTGGAGGGCGGACAGGGACTGGAAACACCATATATTTT.